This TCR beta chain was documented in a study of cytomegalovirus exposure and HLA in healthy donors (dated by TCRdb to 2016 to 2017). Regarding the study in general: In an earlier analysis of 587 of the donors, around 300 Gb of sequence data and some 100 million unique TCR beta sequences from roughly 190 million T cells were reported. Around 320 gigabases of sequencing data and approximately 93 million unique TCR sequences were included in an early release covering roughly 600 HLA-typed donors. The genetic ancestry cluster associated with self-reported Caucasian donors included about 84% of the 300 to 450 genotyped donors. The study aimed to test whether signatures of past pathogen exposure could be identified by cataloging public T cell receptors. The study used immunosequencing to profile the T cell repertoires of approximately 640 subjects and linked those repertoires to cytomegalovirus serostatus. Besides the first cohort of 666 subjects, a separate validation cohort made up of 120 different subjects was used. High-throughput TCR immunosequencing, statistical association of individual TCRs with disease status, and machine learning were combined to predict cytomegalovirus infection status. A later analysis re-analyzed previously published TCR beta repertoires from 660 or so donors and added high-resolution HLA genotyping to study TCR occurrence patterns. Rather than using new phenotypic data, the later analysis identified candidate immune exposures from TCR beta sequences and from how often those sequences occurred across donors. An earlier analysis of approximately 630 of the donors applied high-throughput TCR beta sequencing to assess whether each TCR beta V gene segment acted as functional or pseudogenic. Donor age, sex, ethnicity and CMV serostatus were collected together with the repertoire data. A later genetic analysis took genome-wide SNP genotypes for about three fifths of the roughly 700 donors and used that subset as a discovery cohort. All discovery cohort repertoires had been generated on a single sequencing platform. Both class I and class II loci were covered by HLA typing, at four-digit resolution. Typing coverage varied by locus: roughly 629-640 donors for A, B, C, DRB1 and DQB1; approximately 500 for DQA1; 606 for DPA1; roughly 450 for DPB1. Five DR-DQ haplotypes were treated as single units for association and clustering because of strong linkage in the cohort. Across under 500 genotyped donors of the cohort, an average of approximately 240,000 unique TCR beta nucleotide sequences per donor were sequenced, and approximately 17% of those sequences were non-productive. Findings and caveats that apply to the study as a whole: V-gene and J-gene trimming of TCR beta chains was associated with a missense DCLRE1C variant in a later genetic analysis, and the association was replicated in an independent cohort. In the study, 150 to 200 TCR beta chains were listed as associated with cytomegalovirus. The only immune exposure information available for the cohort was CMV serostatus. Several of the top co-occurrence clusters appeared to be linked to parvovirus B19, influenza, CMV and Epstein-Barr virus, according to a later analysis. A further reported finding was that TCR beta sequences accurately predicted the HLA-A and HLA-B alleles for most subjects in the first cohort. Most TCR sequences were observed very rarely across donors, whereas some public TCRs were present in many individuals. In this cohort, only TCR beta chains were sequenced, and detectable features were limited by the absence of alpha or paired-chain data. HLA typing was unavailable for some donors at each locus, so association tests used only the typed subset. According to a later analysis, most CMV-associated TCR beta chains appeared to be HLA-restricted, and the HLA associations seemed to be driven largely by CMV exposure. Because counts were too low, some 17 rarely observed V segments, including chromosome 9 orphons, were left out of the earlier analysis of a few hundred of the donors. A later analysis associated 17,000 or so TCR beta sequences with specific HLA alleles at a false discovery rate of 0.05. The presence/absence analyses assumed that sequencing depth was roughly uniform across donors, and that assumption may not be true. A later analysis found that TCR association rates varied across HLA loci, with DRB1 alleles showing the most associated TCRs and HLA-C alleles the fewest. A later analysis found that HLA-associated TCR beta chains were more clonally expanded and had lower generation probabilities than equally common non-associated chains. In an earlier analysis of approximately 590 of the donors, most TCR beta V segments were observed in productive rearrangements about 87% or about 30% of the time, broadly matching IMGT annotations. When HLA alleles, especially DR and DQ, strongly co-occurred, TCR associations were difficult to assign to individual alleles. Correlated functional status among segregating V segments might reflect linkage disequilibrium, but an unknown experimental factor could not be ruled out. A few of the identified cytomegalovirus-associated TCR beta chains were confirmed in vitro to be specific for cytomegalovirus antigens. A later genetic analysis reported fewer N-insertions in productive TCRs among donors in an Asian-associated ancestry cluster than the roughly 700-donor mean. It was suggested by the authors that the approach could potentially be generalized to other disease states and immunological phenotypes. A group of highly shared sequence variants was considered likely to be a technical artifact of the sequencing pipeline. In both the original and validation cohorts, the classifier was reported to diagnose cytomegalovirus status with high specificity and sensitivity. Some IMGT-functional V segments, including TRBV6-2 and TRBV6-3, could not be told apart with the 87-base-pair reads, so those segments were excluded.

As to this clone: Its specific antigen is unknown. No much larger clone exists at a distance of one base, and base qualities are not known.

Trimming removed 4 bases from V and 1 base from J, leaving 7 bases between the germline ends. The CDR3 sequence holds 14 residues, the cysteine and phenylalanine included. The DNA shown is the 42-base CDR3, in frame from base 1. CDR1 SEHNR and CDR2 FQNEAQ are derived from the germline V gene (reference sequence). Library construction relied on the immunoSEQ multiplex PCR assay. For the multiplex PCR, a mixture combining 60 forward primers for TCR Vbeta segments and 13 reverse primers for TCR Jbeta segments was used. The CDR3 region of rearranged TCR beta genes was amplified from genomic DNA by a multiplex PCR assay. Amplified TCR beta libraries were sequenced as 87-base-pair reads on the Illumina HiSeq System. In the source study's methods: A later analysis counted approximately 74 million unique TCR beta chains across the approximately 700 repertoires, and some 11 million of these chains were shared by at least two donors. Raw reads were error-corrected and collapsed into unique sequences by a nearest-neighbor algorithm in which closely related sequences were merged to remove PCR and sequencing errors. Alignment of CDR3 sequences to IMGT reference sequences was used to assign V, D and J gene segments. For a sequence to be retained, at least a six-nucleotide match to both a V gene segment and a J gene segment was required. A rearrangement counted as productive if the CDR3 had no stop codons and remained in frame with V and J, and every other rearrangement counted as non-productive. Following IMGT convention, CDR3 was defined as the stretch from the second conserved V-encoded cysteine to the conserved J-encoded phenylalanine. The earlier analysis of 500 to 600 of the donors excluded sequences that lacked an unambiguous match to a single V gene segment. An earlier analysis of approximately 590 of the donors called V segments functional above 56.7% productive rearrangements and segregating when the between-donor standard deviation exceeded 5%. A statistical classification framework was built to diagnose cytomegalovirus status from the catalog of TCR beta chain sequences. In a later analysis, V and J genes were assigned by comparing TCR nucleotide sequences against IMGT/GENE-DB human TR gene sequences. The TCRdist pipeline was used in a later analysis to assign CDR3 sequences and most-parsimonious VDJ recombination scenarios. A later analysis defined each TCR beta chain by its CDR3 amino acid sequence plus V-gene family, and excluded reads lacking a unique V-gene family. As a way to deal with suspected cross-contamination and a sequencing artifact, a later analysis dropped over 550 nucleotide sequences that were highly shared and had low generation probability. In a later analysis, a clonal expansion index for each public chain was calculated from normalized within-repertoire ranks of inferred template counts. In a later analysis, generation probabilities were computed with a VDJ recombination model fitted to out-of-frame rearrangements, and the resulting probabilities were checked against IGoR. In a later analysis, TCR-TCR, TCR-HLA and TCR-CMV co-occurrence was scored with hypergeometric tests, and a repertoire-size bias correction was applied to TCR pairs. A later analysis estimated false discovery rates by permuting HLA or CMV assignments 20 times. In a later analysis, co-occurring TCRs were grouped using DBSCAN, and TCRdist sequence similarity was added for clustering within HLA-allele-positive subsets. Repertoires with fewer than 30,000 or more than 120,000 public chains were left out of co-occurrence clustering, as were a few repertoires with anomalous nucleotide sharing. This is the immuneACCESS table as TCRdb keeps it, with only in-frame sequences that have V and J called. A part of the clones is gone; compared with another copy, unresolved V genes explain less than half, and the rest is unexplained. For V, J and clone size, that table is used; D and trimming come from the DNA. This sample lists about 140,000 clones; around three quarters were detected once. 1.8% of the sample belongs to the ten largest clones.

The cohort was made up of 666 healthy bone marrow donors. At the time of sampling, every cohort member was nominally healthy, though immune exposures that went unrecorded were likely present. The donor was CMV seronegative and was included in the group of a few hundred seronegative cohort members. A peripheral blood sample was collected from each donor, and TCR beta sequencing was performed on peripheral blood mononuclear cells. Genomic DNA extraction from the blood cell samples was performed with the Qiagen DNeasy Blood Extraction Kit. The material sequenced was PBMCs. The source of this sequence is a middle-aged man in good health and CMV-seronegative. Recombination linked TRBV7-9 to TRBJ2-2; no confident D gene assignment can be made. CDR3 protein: CASSYNRNTGELFF. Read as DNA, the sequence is TGTGCCAGCAGCTATAACAGGAACACCGGGGAGCTGTTTTTT. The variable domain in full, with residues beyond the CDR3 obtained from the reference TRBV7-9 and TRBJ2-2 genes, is DTGVSQNPRHKITKRGQNVTFRCDPISEHNRLYWYRQTLGQGPEFLTYFQNEAQLEKSRLLSDRFSAERPKGSFSTLEIQRTEQGDSAMYLCASSYNRNTGELFFGEGSRLTVL.